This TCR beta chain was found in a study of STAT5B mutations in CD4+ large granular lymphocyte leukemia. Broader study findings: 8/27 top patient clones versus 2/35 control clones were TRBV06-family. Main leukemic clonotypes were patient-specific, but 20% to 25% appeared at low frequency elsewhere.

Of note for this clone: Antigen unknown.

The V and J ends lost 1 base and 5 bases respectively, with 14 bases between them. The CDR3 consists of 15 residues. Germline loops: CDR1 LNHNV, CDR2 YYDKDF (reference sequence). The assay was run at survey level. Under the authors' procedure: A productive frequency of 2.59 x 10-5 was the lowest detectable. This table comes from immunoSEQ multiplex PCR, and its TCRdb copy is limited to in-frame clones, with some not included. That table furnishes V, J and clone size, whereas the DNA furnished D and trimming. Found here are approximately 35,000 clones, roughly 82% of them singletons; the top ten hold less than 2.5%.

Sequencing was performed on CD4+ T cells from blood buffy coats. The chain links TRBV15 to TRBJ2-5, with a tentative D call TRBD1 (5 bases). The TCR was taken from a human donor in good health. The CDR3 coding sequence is TGTGCCACCAGCAGAGGTACCTCGACAGTGGAGACCCAGTACTTC. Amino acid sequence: CATSRGTSTVETQYF.